This TCR beta chain was recovered during a study of OX40 agonist ivuxolimab in advanced cancers. On the study more broadly: Across the patients, intravenous ivuxolimab was delivered every 2 weeks at 0.01 to 10 mg/kg. The dose-escalation cohort had hepatocellular carcinoma, melanoma, renal cell or head and neck cancer. Those enrolled were roughly 80% male, with a mean age of around 60 years and ages from roughly 20 to 90.

Clones were sequenced by immunoSEQ multiplex PCR, and TCRdb holds only the in-frame ones, with some missing. This table has over 50,000 clones, 70% to 90% appearing once. This CDR3 has 17 residues. The junction had 3 bases not matched to a gene; V was cut back by 6 bases and J by 0 bases. Germline V gives CDR1 SEHNR, CDR2 FQNEAQ (reference sequence). This material consisted of CD4+ or CD8+ T cells sorted from blood, taken in a trial of the OX40 agonist ivuxolimab. The genes are TRBV7-9 and TRBJ2-2; 14 bases fit TRBD2. This receptor was obtained from an adult with an advanced solid tumor such as melanoma, head and neck, liver or kidney cancer. The CDR3 DNA is TGTGCCAGCAGACCGGGACTAGCGGGAGCGAACACCGGGGAGCTGTTTTTT. This gives the protein CASRPGLAGANTGELFF.